This TCR beta chain was profiled in a study of metastatic and nonmetastatic thyroid tumors. Study in general: Repertoires of blood and of tissue (tumor or nodule) from malignant and benign thyroid patients were compared.

MiXCR re-clonotyped the PCR reads for TCRdb. Among about 9,500 clones listed, approximately 28% were seen once. Findings and caveats of the study: Reported TCR beta diversity, measured in blood and tumor, was significantly higher for malignant thyroid tumors than for benign nodules.

This clone has a handful of counts. Its target is not known. Germline is not matched at one junction end, which may reflect a read error. The CDR3 runs to 12 residues. Looked up from germline, CDR1 is LNHNV and CDR2 is YYDKDF (reference sequence). No patient received treatment before thyroid surgery. The source is a female donor with papillary thyroid cancer or a benign thyroid nodule (not recorded which). Some clones in this sample may be carry-over from other donors' samples. The chain carries TRBV15 and TRBJ1-2, with no clear D. The sequenced sample consisted of tumor tissue. The CDR3 loop is CSTRCSHYGYTF. DNA of the CDR3: TGTTCCACCCGGTGTTCTCACTATGGCTACACCTTC.